The 12 T cell receptor beta chains below were found in one sample sequenced in a study of identical twins. MiXCR was run by TCRdb on the 5' RACE reads, yielding one entry per CDR3 protein. The sample has more than 200,000 distinct CDR3 sequences, 9.4% seen once. Material for sequencing was memory (CD45RO+) T cells sorted from blood. These receptors all come from a woman under 30 in good health.

CDR3: CASWRAVGNTEAFF. The CDR3 DNA is TGTGCCAGCTGGCGCGCCGTGGGGAACACTGAAGCTTTCTTT. The chain combines TRBV6-1 with TRBJ1-1; no clear D. The CDR3 loop spans 14 amino acids. CDR1 and CDR2 from the germline V gene are MNHNS and SASEGT. V lost 8 bases to trimming and J lost 1 base, with 14 bases between them.

This clonotype has more than one count but fewer than ten. The chain employs TRBV6-1 and TRBJ2-1; D may be TRBD2 (6 bases). Germline V lookup: CDR1 MNHNS, CDR2 SASEGT. V was trimmed by 6 bases and J by 0 bases, leaving 15 bases between them. CDR3 length: 16 residues. The CDR3 DNA reads as TGTGCCAGCAGGTCCGGAGCGACTAGCTCCTACAATGAGCAGTTCTTC. Its translation is CASRSGATSSYNEQFF.

The chain combines TRBV21-1 with TRBJ1-2; no DNA check was done on the table's D call, TRBD1. TRBV21-1 is termed a pseudogene. The CDR3 covers 16 residues. This CDR3 is CASSPGGGFPPGGYTF. CDR3 DNA: TGTGCCAGCAGCCCGGGTGGAGGGTTCCCCCCTGGCGGCTACACCTTC.

V gene TRBV20-1 combines with J gene TRBJ2-1, with 8 positions matching TRBD1. CDR1 DFQATT and CDR2 SNEGSKA come from the germline V gene (reference sequence). Trimming removed 0 bases from V and 4 bases from J; junction bases left unmatched: 8. The CDR3 sequence is 16 residues long. CDR3 nucleotides: TGCAGTGCTAGAGATTCCGGACAGGGCGAATACAATGAGCAGTTCTTC. Protein product: CSARDSGQGEYNEQFF.

This clonotype was detected ten times or more. The V call is TRBV12-3 or TRBV12-4, the J call TRBJ1-1, with unresolved D. V lost 1 base and J lost 0, with 21 bases in between. The CDR3 covers 19 residues. CDR3 region: CASSLGLGQASWMNTEAFF. CDR3 nucleotides: TGTGCCAGCAGTTTAGGATTGGGCCAGGCGTCCTGGATGAACACTGAAGCTTTCTTT.

The chain uses TRBV5-1 and TRBJ2-3; unclear D gene. The CDR3 totals 13 residues. The V gene's germline CDR1 is SGHRS and CDR2 YFSETQ. Trimming took 4 bases from V and 7 from J, leaving 13 bases between them. CDR3 amino acids: CASSQDPRNTQYF. CDR3 DNA: TGCGCCAGCAGCCAGGACCCCCGGAATACGCAGTATTTT.

This clonotype was counted ten times or more. This sequence joins TRBV11-2 and TRBJ1-1; D remains ambiguous. The CDR3 is 15 residues long. V was cut by 0 bases and J by 9 bases, with 17 bases left in between. Looked up from germline, CDR1 is SGHAT and CDR2 is FQNNGV. This chain's CDR3 is CASSLDPVSSSKAFF. The CDR3 nucleotides read TGTGCCAGCAGCTTAGACCCCGTTTCGTCCTCTAAAGCTTTCTTT.

This clonotype was detected only a few times. This sequence joins TRBV20-1 and TRBJ2-5; 13 bases are shared with TRBD2. CDR3 length: 14 amino acids. Trimming at V came to 4 bases and at J to 2 bases, leaving 1 base not matched to a gene. Per the germline V gene, CDR1 is DFQATT and CDR2 is SNEGSKA (reference sequence). The CDR3 is CSATGLAGQETQYF. The CDR3 DNA sequence: TGCAGTGCTACGGGACTAGCGGGACAAGAGACCCAGTACTTC.

The sample holds many counts of this clonotype. The chain employs TRBV6-1 and TRBJ1-5, with D unclear. This CDR3 is 14 amino acids long. Trimming took 7 bases from V and 0 from J, leaving 10 bases between them. Germline CDR1 reads MNHNS; CDR2 reads SASEGT. This chain's CDR3 is CASISGFSNQPQHF. For the CDR3, the DNA is TGTGCCAGCATCTCTGGTTTTAGCAATCAGCCCCAGCATTTT.

The chain joins TRBV5-6 to TRBJ1-1; D call uncertain. Germline CDR1 reads SGHDT; CDR2 reads YYEEEE. This CDR3 comprises 12 residues. Trimming removed 2 bases from V and 2 bases from J, with 4 bases in between. The DNA of the CDR3 is TGTGCCAGCAGCTTATTTAACACTGAAGCTTTCTTT. Amino acid sequence: CASSLFNTEAFF.

This clonotype showed up just a few times. The gene calls are TRBV5-6 and TRBJ2-7; weak D call: TRBD2 (6 bases). This CDR3 contains 14 residues. Between the trimmed V and J ends, which lost 2 bases and 3 bases, there was a span of 12 bases. CDR1 and CDR2 (germline): SGHDT, YYEEEE. CDR3 protein: CASSFLGRSYEQYF. The CDR3 coding sequence is TGTGCCAGCAGCTTCCTCGGGAGAAGCTACGAGCAGTACTTC.

This clonotype was picked up a small number of times. The chain has TRBV6-1 and TRBJ1-1, with TRBD1 matching 8 bases. This CDR3 is built from 15 residues. CDR1 is MNHNS, CDR2 SASEGT, per germline. V shed 7 bases and J 5 bases; nucleotides not matched to a gene: 12. The CDR3 nucleotides are TGTGCCAGCACCACCACGGCGCAGGGGGCAACTGAAGCTTTCTTT. Translating gives CASTTTAQGATEAFF.